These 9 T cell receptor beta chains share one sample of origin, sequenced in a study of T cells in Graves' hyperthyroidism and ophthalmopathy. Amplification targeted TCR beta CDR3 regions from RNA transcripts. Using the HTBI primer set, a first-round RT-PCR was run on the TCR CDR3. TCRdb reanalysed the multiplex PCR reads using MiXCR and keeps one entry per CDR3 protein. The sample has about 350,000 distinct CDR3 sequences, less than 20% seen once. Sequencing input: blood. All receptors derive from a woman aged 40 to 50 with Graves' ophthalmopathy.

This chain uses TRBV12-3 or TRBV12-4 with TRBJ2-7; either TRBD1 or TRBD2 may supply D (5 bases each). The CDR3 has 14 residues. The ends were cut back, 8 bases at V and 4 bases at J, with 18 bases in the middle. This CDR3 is CASVRGEGWYEQYF. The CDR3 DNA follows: TGTGCCAGCGTACGTGGCGAGGGGTGGTACGAGCAGTACTTC.

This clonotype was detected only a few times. CDR3 DNA: TGTGCCAGCAGCACCGGACAGGGGATTGACGAGCAGTACTTC. Its protein is CASSTGQGIDEQYF. The rearrangement links TRBV5-6 to TRBJ2-7; 9 nucleotides agree with TRBD1. The V segment lost 4 bases and the J segment 5 bases; nucleotides outside the gene matches: 7. CDR3 length: 14 residues. Germline assignment: CDR1 SGHDT and CDR2 YYEEEE.

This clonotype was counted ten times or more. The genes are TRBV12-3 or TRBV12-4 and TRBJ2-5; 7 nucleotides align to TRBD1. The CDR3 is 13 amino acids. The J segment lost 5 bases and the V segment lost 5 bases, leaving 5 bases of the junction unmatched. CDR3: CASSRQGAETQYF. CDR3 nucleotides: TGTGCCAGCAGTAGACAGGGAGCGGAGACCCAGTACTTC.

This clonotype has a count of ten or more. The CDR3 loop reads CASSPQRGPNYGYTF. CDR3 nucleotides: TGTGCCAGCAGCCCCCAGCGGGGACCTAACTATGGCTACACCTTC. The chain has TRBV7-9 and TRBJ1-2; D possibly corresponds to TRBD1 (5 bases). Looked up from germline, CDR1 is SEHNR and CDR2 is FQNEAQ (reference sequence). Trimming left V 5 bases short and J 0 bases short, with 13 bases between. The CDR3 sequence is 15 residues long.

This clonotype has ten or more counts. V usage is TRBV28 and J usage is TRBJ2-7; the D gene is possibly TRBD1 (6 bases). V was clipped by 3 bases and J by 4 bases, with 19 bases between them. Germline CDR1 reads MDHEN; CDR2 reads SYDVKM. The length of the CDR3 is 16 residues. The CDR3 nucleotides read TGTGCCAGCAGTTTCGCGACAGGTTATAATGTGTACGAGCAGTACTTC. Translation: CASSFATGYNVYEQYF. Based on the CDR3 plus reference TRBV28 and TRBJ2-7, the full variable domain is DVKVTQSSRYLVKRTGEKVFLECVQDMDHENMFWYRQDPGLGLRLIYFSYDVKMKEKGDIPEGYSVSREKKERFSLILESASTNQTSMYLCASSFATGYNVYEQYFGPGTRLTVT.

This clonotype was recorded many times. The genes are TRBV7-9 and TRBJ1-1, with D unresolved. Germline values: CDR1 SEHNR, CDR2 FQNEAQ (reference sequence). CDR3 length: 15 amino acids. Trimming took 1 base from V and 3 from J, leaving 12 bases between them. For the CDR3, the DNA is TGTGCCAGCAGCTTAGTTGGCAGACTTCACACTGAAGCTTTCTTT. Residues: CASSLVGRLHTEAFF.

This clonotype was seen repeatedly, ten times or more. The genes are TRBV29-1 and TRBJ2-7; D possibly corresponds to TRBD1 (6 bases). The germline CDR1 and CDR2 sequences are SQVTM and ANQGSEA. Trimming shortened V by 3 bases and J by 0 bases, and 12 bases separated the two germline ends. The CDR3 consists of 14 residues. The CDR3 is CSVEAGASSYEQYF. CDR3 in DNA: TGCAGCGTTGAGGCAGGGGCAAGCTCCTACGAGCAGTACTTC.

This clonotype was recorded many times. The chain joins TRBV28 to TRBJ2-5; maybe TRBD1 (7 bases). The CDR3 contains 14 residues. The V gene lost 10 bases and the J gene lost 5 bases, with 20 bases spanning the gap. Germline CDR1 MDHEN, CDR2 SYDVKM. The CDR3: CATARRGLWETQYF. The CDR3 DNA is TGTGCCACCGCACGGAGGGGGCTTTGGGAGACCCAGTACTTC. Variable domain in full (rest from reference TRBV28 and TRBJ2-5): DVKVTQSSRYLVKRTGEKVFLECVQDMDHENMFWYRQDPGLGLRLIYFSYDVKMKEKGDIPEGYSVSREKKERFSLILESASTNQTSMYLCATARRGLWETQYFGPGTRLLVL.

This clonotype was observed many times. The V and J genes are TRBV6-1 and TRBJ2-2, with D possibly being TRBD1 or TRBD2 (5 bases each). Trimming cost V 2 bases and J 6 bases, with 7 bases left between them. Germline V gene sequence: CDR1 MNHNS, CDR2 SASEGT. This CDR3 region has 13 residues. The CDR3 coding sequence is TGTGCCAGCAGTGAATTGGGGGCCGGGGAGCTGTTTTTT. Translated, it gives CASSELGAGELFF.